The present TCR beta chain was sequenced within a study of glioma-infiltrating T cells (dated by TCRdb to 2016 to 2017). Describing the broader study: Sequencing of TCR alpha- and beta-chain repertoires was performed on glioma tissue, on non-neoplastic brain tissue, and on matched peripheral blood mononuclear cells. Three low-grade glioma patients, several primary glioblastoma patients, and three non-glioma patients who contributed non-neoplastic brain tissue made up the paired cohort. To gauge divergence between tissue and blood T-cell populations, every tissue-infiltrating repertoire was compared against the peripheral blood repertoire from the same patient. Findings and caveats that apply to the study as a whole: Only a very small number of CDR3 sequences turned up in both tissue and blood, a result put down to high CDR3 diversity combined with limited sampling. VJ-independent divergence between tissue and blood was below expectation in non-neoplastic patients but above expectation in all gliomas, especially low-grade gliomas. The group comparisons were based on small numbers of patients: three non-neoplastic, three low-grade glioma and fewer than ten glioblastoma patients.

A distance of 7 bases separates the germline ends of V and J, which lose 0 bases and 4 bases respectively. The CDR3 runs 14 residues from the cysteine to the phenylalanine. The kept DNA is CDR3 alone, 42 bases in frame from the first base. The germline V gene (reference sequence) supplies CDR1 LGHDT and CDR2 YNNKEL. TCR alpha and beta CDR3 regions were amplified with the iRepertoire nested amplicon-rescue multiplex PCR (arm-PCR) platform from RNA. The input for one-step reverse transcription and amplification was about 85-400 ng of either tissue mRNA or PBMC total RNA. After bead purification, a secondary multiplex PCR added Illumina adapters, and libraries were gel-purified between 200 and 400 bp. The libraries contained internal 6-nucleotide barcodes that were used for demultiplexing. Sequencing of the libraries was done on an Illumina MiSeq using 2x220 or 2x250 nucleotide paired-end reads. The authors' pipeline ran thus. Paired reads were merged using FLASH 1.2.11 and aligned with BWA-MEM to the GRCh37 human genome, and TRA and TRB reads were then extracted. An IMGT-derived reference of cassette sequences and CDR3 motifs, with pseudogenes included, was used for V and J assignment. Reads were translated in three frames, and productive CDR3s were defined by a C…FGXG motif without stop codons. A clonotype was defined as a unique combination of a V-J cassette pair and a CDR3 amino acid sequence. Reads were filtered by Hamming distance, thresholded by each sample's sequence error rate in mapped regions. TCRdb reworked the public reads: Q25 trimming with fastp, MiXCR clone assembly, productive beta chains retained. When rows share a CDR3 protein, they turn into one entry using the most common DNA and genes. Here the V and J calls rest on TCRdb's processing, not on the authors' analysis. Counted in this sample were fewer than 200,000 distinct CDR3 sequences; more than 35% of them appeared once. The ten largest clones add up to roughly 5.2% of the sample.

This clonotype was detected only a few times. This clone's antigen is unknown. No base quality information exists; no much larger clone differs at one position. This clonotype was obtained from a human donor with low-grade glioma or glioblastoma, undergoing nonglioma brain surgery, or in good health (not recorded which). The receptor chain draws on TRBV3-1 and TRBJ1-5; the D gene is unclear. The sequencing sample was made of glioma tissue, nonneoplastic brain tissue, or PBMCs (not recorded which). The CDR3 corresponds to CASSQDLINQPQHF. The DNA sequence is as follows: TGTGCCAGCAGCCAAGACTTGATTAATCAGCCCCAGCATTTT.